A single sample gave rise to the 30 T cell receptor beta chains below, sequenced in a study of blood T cell repertoires in COVID-19. Data came from immunoSEQ multiplex PCR; TCRdb stores just in-frame clones and leaves some out. The data hold 190,000 or so clones, with less than 90% observed a single time. The sample comprised PBMCs or T cells enriched from blood (not recorded which). The receptors shown here come from a woman aged 25 to 39 who had been exposed to COVID-19.

This clone was counted only a few times. This sample includes further DNA sequences coding for the same CDR3. This sequence joins TRBV3-1 (or the pseudogene TRBV3-2) and TRBJ1-5, with 8 bases fitting TRBD1. Unmatched junction bases numbered 3, after V lost 4 bases and J lost 4 bases. This CDR3 spans 14 amino acids. Germline CDR1 is LGHDT and CDR2 is YNNKEL (reference sequence). The CDR3 reads CASSPRTGNQPQHF. The CDR3 bases are TGTGCCAGCAGCCCCCGGACAGGGAATCAGCCCCAGCATTTT.

This clone appeared many times. V and J are TRBV5-1 and TRBJ1-1; D not resolved. This CDR3 contains 11 residues. Trimming took off 5 bases at V and 7 bases at J, with 9 bases between the two ends. Germline CDR1 and CDR2: SGHRS and YFSETQ. This CDR3 reads CASRRGIEAFF. The CDR3 nucleotides are TGCGCCAGCAGGCGAGGGATTGAAGCTTTCTTT.

The CDR3 nucleotides are TGTGCCAGCAGCCAACTCAGGGGTTATGGCTACACCTTC. Protein product: CASSQLRGYGYTF. The V call is TRBV3-1 (or the pseudogene TRBV3-2), the J call TRBJ1-2, with a weak D call TRBD1 (6 bases). This CDR3 has 13 residues. The V gene's germline CDR1 is LGHDT and CDR2 YNNKEL (reference sequence). Trimming left V 2 bases short and J 5 bases short, with 9 bases between.

This chain uses TRBV19 with TRBJ1-4, with D hard to call. Germline V gene sequence: CDR1 LNHDA, CDR2 SQIVND (reference sequence). Trimming left V 4 bases short and J 3 bases short, with 24 bases between. This CDR3 contains 19 residues. CDR3 protein: CASSTPLWKAGPSNEKLFF. The CDR3 DNA sequence: TGTGCCAGTAGTACCCCACTCTGGAAGGCGGGTCCGTCTAATGAAAAACTGTTTTTT. Full variable domain (remainder filled in from reference TRBV19 and TRBJ1-4): DGGITQSPKYLFRKEGQNVTLSCEQNLNHDAMYWYRQDPGQGLRLIYYSQIVNDFQKGDIAEGYSVSREKKESFPLTVTSAQKNPTAFYLCASSTPLWKAGPSNEKLFFGSGTQLSVL.

The rearrangement uses TRBV11-2 and TRBJ2-1, with D perhaps matching TRBD2 (7 bases). The CDR3 is made up of 13 amino acids. V lost 5 bases, J lost 7 bases, and 12 bases lay in between. Germline values: CDR1 SGHAT, CDR2 FQNNGV. The CDR3 nucleotides are TGTGCCAGCAGCCCAAAGGGGGGGAATGAGCAGTTCTTC. This translates into CASSPKGGNEQFF.

This rearrangement joins TRBV5-1 to TRBJ2-1, with 7 nucleotides matching TRBD1. Germline V gene lookup returns CDR1 SGHRS and CDR2 YFSETQ. CDR3 size: 12 residues. The V and J ends lost 1 base and 8 bases, in that order; junction bases with no gene match: 0. CDR3 DNA: TGCGCCAGCAGCTTGACAGGGGATGAGCAGTTCTTC. Protein sequence: CASSLTGDEQFF.

This chain links TRBV27 with TRBJ2-7; no reliable D call. The V end lost 8 bases, the J end lost 0 bases, and 17 bases lay between the germline ends. This CDR3 has 15 amino acids. CDR1 MNHEY and CDR2 SMNVEV come from the germline V gene (reference sequence). The chain's CDR3 is CASSSPGRSSYEQYF. The DNA for the CDR3 is TGTGCCAGCTCTTCCCCCGGTAGGAGCTCCTACGAGCAGTACTTC.

The V call is TRBV11-3, the J call TRBJ1-1; maybe TRBD1 (5 bases). The CDR3 is made up of 13 amino acids. CDR1 is SGHNT, CDR2 YENEEA, per germline. Trimming removed 6 bases at V and 8 bases at J, with 16 bases between. The CDR3 DNA is TGTGCCAGCAGTAGACCGGGACTGCTCGAAGCTTTCTTT. As protein: CASSRPGLLEAFF. Combining the CDR3 with reference TRBV11-3 and TRBJ1-1 gives the whole variable domain EAGVVQSPRYKIIEKKQPVAFWCNPISGHNTLYWYLQNLGQGPELLIRYENEEAVDDSQLPKDRFSAERLKGVDSTLKIQPAELGDSAVYLCASSRPGLLEAFFGQGTRLTVV.

V usage is TRBV5-6 and J usage is TRBJ2-3, with 8 bases that match TRBD1. Germline loops: CDR1 SGHDT, CDR2 YYEEEE. The CDR3 loop spans 15 amino acids. The V and J ends lost 3 bases and 0 bases, in that order; junction bases with no gene match: 3. CDR3 loop: CASSWTGPSTDTQYF. For the CDR3, the DNA is TGTGCCAGCAGCTGGACAGGGCCTAGCACAGATACGCAGTATTTT.

The chain carries TRBV20-1 and TRBJ1-6, with D possibly being TRBD1 (5 bases). V lost 6 bases to trimming and J lost 11 bases, with 11 bases between them. The CDR3 runs 11 residues. CDR1 and CDR2 from the germline V gene are DFQATT and SNEGSKA (reference sequence). CDR3 sequence (DNA): TGCAGTGCGGGGGGTACGGCACCCCTCCACTTT. Amino acids: CSAGGTAPLHF.

The chain carries TRBV5-4 and TRBJ1-2; 8 bases fit TRBD1. This CDR3 contains 15 residues. Germline V gives CDR1 SGHNT, CDR2 YYREEE (reference sequence). Trimming at V came to 0 bases and at J to 4 bases, leaving 5 bases not matched to a gene. DNA for the CDR3: TGTGCCAGCAGCTTGGGAGGGCAGGGGGCCTATGGCTACACCTTC. As protein: CASSLGGQGAYGYTF.

This chain links TRBV5-1 with TRBJ1-3; D call uncertain. The CDR3 is 16 residues long. Germline V gene data show CDR1 as SGHRS and CDR2 as YFSETQ. Trimming removed 3 bases at V and 0 bases at J, with 13 bases between. CDR3 sequence reads: CASSSRTSSSGNTIYF. Here the CDR3 DNA reads TGCGCCAGCAGCTCACGGACTTCCAGCTCTGGAAACACCATATATTTT.

This clone has just one count. The gene calls are TRBV14 and TRBJ1-2, with 8 nucleotides matching TRBD1. V lost 6 bases to trimming and J lost 5 bases; unmatched junction nucleotides: 17. This CDR3 has 17 residues. The germline V gene encodes CDR1 SGHDN and CDR2 FVKESK. The DNA of the CDR3 is TGTGCCAGCAGTGCCGAACCTGCAGGGGGCCGAAAATATGGCTACACCTTC. Protein: CASSAEPAGGRKYGYTF.

The chain has TRBV9 and TRBJ1-6; TRBD1 matches 8 bases. Germline V lookup: CDR1 SGDLS, CDR2 YYNGEE. This CDR3 is built from 16 residues. V was pared by 3 bases and J by 10 bases, with 12 bases of the junction left unmatched. For the CDR3, the DNA is TGTGCCAGCAGCGGCCGGGACAGGTCGTGGTCGTCACCCCTCCACTTT. It is translated as CASSGRDRSWSSPLHF.

This sequence joins TRBV9 and TRBJ1-3; no reliable D call. The V and J ends lost 1 base and 3 bases respectively, with 14 bases between them. The length of the CDR3 is 16 residues. Germline V gene data show CDR1 as SGDLS and CDR2 as YYNGEE. The chain's CDR3 is CASSVMLGENGNTIYF. CDR3 sequence (DNA): TGTGCCAGCAGCGTAATGTTGGGAGAAAATGGAAACACCATATATTTT.

The chain combines TRBV18 with TRBJ2-6; tentative D call: TRBD1 (5 bases). V was cut by 1 base and J by 1 base, with 8 bases left in between. The CDR3 is 16 residues long. The V gene's germline CDR1 is KGHSH and CDR2 LQKENI. Here the CDR3 DNA reads TGTGCCAGCTCACCACAGGGGTTGTCTGGGGCCAACGTCCTGACTTTC. Protein sequence: CASSPQGLSGANVLTF.

This clone appeared a few times. This rearrangement joins TRBV21-1 to TRBJ1-2; TRBD1 reflects the table's D call only, with no check against the DNA. TRBV21-1 represents a pseudogene. The CDR3 consists of 15 residues. The CDR3 region has the DNA TGTGCCAGCAGCCCGGCCGCACAGGGTAACTATGGCTACACCTTC. Translation gives CASSPAAQGNYGYTF.

The gene calls are TRBV24-1 and TRBJ2-3; possible D gene TRBD2, 5 bases. CDR3 length: 15 residues. Germline V gene lookup returns CDR1 KGHDR and CDR2 SFDVKD. V lost 4 bases to trimming and J lost 6 bases, with 16 bases between them. As DNA, the CDR3 is TGTGCCACCAGTGACATAGAGGGTCGGAGGGATACGCAGTATTTT. The encoded protein is CATSDIEGRRDTQYF.

The chain couples TRBV15 to TRBJ2-2; TRBD1 aligns across 7 bases. Trimming at V came to 0 bases and at J to 6 bases, leaving 4 bases not matched to a gene. The CDR3 has 15 residues. CDR1 is LNHNV, CDR2 YYDKDF, per germline (reference sequence). The CDR3 nucleotides read TGTGCCACCAGCAGAGAACAGGGGACCCCCGGGGAGCTGTTTTTT. Its translation is CATSREQGTPGELFF. Variable domain in full (rest from reference TRBV15 and TRBJ2-2): DAMVIQNPRYQVTQFGKPVTLSCSQTLNHNVMYWYQQKSSQAPKLLFHYYDKDFNNEADTPDNFQSRRPNTSFCFLDIRSPGLGDTAMYLCATSREQGTPGELFFGEGSRLTVL.

The rearrangement uses TRBV5-5 and TRBJ1-2, with D hard to call. Trimming removed 0 bases at V and 5 bases at J, with 17 bases between. The CDR3 runs to 16 residues. CDR1 is SGHKS, CDR2 YYEKEE, per germline (reference sequence). The CDR3 reads CASSLALQPGVYGYTF. The CDR3 bases are TGTGCCAGCAGCTTGGCCCTCCAGCCTGGAGTTTATGGCTACACCTTC.

The J gene is TRBJ2-2, the V gene TRBV24-1; D gene unclear. The CDR3 is made up of 13 amino acids. Trimming pared 4 bases from V and 6 bases from J, leaving 8 bases between. Germline V CDR1 and CDR2: KGHDR, SFDVKD. This chain's CDR3 is CATSDPTAGELFF. The DNA for the CDR3 is TGTGCCACCAGTGACCCTACAGCCGGGGAGCTGTTTTTT.

This chain links TRBV3-1 (or the pseudogene TRBV3-2) with TRBJ2-7; 8 bases map to TRBD1. The ends lost 1 base at V and 1 base at J; junction bases unmatched: 3. Germline V CDR1 and CDR2: LGHDT, YNNKEL (reference sequence). This CDR3 has 15 amino acids. The CDR3: CASSQVTGGSYEQYF. CDR3 coding DNA: TGTGCCAGCAGCCAAGTCACAGGGGGGTCCTACGAGCAGTACTTC.

CDR3: CASSGGTGELFF. CDR3 nucleotides: TGTGCCAGCAGCGGAGGAACCGGGGAGCTGTTTTTT. The V gene is TRBV5-4, the J gene TRBJ2-2; perhaps TRBD2 as D (5 bases). Trimming cost V 4 bases and J 5 bases, with 6 bases left between them. In germline, CDR1 is SGHNT, CDR2 YYREEE (reference sequence). This CDR3 contains 12 residues.

V usage is TRBV13 and J usage is TRBJ2-7; TRBD1 matches at 12 bases. Germline V gene data show CDR1 as PRHDT and CDR2 as FYEKMQ (reference sequence). With V trimmed by 4 bases and J by 4 bases, 2 bases remained unmatched. This CDR3 spans 14 amino acids. The CDR3 loop is CASSWGQGAYEQYF. The CDR3 DNA reads as TGTGCCAGCAGCTGGGGACAGGGGGCTTACGAGCAGTACTTC.

The chain couples TRBV4-1 to TRBJ2-6; possibly TRBD2 for D (5 bases). The length of the CDR3 is 16 residues. V lost 0 bases to trimming and J lost 4 bases, with 10 bases between them. From germline, CDR1 is MGHRA and CDR2 YSYEKL. The CDR3 region has the DNA TGCGCCAGCAGCCAAGATGGACTGGTAGGGGCCAACGTCCTGACTTTC. Translation: CASSQDGLVGANVLTF.

The V gene is TRBV6-5, the J gene TRBJ2-1, with D perhaps TRBD1 (6 bases). CDR1 is MNHEY and CDR2 is SVGAGI in the germline V gene. The V end lost 6 bases, the J end lost 5 bases, and 14 bases lay between the germline ends. This CDR3 has 14 residues. CDR3: CASRSRGDDNEQFF. The DNA for the CDR3 is TGTGCCAGCAGAAGCAGGGGCGACGACAATGAGCAGTTCTTC.

This clone occurred once. The chain combines TRBV20-1 with TRBJ2-4; 7 bases line up with TRBD1. CDR1 and CDR2 from the germline V gene are DFQATT and SNEGSKA (reference sequence). This CDR3 region has 14 residues. J lost 10 bases, V lost 6 bases, and 15 bases had no gene match. CDR3: CSASNPQGSRIQYF. CDR3 coding DNA: TGCAGTGCAAGTAACCCACAGGGGAGCCGAATTCAGTACTTC.

The chain uses TRBV25-1 and TRBJ2-3, with a tentative D call TRBD2 (6 bases). This CDR3 is 16 amino acids long. Germline V CDR1 and CDR2: MGHDK, SYGVNS. Trimming left V 4 bases short and J 0 bases short, with 14 bases between. CDR3: CASSVFPGESTDTQYF. The CDR3 DNA reads TGTGCCAGCAGTGTGTTTCCGGGGGAGAGCACAGATACGCAGTATTTT.

CDR3 bases: TGCGCCAGCAGCCCTGCGAGGGGGTACAATGAGCAGTTCTTC. Protein: CASSPARGYNEQFF. The chain is built from TRBV4-1 and TRBJ2-1, with D possibly matching TRBD1 (6 bases). This CDR3 spans 14 amino acids. Germline values: CDR1 MGHRA, CDR2 YSYEKL. V was pared by 4 bases and J by 4 bases, with 11 bases between.

The chain has TRBV10-3 and TRBJ2-7, with D tentatively TRBD2 (5 bases). The V gene's germline CDR1 is ENHRY and CDR2 SYGVKD. The CDR3 extends over 12 amino acids. V lost 7 bases to trimming and J lost 4 bases, with 11 bases between them. The CDR3 nucleotides are TGTGCCATCAAGGACTCAGGATACGAGCAGTACTTC. Its protein is CAIKDSGYEQYF.